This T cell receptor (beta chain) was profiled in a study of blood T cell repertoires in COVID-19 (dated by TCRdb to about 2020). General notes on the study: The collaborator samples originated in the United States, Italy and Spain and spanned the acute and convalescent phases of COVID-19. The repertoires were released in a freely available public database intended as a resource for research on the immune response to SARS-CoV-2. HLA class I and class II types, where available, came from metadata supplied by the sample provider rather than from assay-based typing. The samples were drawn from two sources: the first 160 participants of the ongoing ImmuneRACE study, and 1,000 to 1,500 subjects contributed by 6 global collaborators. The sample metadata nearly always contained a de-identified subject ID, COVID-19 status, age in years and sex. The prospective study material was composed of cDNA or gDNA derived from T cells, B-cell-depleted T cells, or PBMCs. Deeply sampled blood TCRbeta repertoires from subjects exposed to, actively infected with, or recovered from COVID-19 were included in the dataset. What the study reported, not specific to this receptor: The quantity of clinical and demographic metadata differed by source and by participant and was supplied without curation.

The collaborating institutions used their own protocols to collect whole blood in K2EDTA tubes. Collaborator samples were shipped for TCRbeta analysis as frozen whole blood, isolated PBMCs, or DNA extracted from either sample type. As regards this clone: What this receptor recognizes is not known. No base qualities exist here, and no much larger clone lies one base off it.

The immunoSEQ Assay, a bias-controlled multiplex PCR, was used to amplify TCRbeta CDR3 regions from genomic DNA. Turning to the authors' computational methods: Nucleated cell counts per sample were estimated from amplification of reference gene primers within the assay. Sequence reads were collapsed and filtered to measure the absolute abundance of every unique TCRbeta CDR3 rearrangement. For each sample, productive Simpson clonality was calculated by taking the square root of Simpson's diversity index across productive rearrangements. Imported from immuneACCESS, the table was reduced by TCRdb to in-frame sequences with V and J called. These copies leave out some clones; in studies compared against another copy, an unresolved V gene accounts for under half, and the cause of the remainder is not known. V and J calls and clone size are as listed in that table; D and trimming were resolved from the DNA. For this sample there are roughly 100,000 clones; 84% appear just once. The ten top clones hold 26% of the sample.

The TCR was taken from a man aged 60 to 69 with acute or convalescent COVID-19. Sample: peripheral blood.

This receptor carries the CDR3 CASSPGGSNQPQHF. The nucleotide sequence reads as follows: TGTGCCAGCTCACCGGGAGGGAGCAATCAGCCCCAGCATTTT. In this chain, TRBV18 is recombined with TRBJ1-5; no D gene can be assigned with confidence. The cysteine opens and the phenylalanine closes a CDR3 of 14 amino acids. Of the read, only the CDR3 DNA is kept; its 42 bases are in frame from base 1. The germline V gene encodes CDR1 KGHSH and CDR2 LQKENI. The V and J ends are trimmed by 3 bases and 1 base, leaving 7 bases between them.